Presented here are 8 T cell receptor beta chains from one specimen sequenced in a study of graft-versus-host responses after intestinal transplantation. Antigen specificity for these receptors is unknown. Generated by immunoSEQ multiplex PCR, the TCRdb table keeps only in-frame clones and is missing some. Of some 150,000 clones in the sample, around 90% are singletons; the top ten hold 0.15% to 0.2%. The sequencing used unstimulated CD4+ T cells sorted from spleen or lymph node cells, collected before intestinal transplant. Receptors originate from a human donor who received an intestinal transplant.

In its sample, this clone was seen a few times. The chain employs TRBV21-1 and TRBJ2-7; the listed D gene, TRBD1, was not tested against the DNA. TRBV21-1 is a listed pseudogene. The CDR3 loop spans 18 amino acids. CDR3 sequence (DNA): TGTGCCAGCAGCGTCTCCCGGGACAGGGGTATTACGTCCTACGAGCAGTACTTC. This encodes CASSVSRDRGITSYEQYF.

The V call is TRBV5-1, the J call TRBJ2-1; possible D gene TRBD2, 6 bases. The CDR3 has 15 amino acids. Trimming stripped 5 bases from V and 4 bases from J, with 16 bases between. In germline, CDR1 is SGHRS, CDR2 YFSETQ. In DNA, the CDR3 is TGCGCCAGCAGTGGGGGGAATCAGAGGTACAATGAGCAGTTCTTC. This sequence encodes CASSGGNQRYNEQFF.

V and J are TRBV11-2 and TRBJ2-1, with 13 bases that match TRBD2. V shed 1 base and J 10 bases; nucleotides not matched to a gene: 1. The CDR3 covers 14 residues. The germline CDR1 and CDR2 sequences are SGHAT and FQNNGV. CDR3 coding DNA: TGTGCCAGCAGCTTAGTACTAGCGGGAGGGGAGCAGTTCTTC. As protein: CASSLVLAGGEQFF. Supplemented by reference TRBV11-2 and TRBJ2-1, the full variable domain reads EAGVAQSPRYKIIEKRQSVAFWCNPISGHATLYWYQQILGQGPKLLIQFQNNGVVDDSQLPKDRFSAERLKGVDSTLKIQPAKLEDSAVYLCASSLVLAGGEQFFGPGTRLTVL.

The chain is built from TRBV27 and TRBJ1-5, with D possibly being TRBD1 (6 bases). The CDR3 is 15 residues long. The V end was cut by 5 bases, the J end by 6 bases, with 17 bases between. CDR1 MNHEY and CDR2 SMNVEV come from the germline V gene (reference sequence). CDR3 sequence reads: CASSPKLQGSQPQHF. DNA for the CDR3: TGTGCCAGCAGTCCGAAGTTACAGGGAAGTCAGCCCCAGCATTTT.

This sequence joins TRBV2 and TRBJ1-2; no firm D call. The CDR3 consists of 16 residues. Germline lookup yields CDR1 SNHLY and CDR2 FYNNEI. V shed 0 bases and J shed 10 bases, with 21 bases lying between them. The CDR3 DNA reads TGTGCCAGCAGTGAAGCTCGCCCTATCCCGAGTTTTGACTACACCTTC. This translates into CASSEARPIPSFDYTF.

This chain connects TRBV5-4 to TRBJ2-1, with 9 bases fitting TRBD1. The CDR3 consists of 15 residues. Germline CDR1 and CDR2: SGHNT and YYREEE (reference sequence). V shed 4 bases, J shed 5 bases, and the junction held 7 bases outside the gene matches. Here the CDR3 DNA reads TGTGCCAGCAGCCCCGGACAGGGGAGGGACAATGAGCAGTTCTTC. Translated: CASSPGQGRDNEQFF.

This chain's CDR3 is CATSRDPAVANSPLHF. The CDR3 coding sequence is TGTGCCACCAGCAGAGACCCCGCGGTGGCCAATTCACCCCTCCACTTT. The chain uses TRBV15 and TRBJ1-6, with D unresolved. This CDR3 is 16 amino acids long. CDR1 and CDR2 from the germline V gene are LNHNV and YYDKDF (reference sequence). The V end was cut by 0 bases, the J end by 7 bases, with 13 bases between.

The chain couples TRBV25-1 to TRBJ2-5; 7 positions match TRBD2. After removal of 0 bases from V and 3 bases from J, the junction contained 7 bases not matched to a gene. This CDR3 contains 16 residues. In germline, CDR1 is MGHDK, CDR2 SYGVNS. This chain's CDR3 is CASSEYEGGEKETQYF. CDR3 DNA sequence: TGTGCCAGCAGTGAATATGAGGGAGGGGAGAAAGAGACCCAGTACTTC.